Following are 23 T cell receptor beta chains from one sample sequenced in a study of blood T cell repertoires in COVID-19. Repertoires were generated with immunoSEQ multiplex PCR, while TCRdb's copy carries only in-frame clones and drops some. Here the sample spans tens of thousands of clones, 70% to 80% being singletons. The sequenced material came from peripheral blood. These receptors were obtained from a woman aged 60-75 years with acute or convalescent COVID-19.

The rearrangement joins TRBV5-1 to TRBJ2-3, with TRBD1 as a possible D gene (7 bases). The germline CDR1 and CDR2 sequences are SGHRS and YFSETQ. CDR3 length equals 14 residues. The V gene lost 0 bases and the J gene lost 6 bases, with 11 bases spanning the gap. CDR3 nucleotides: TGCGCCAGCAGCTTGGCAGGGGGGCTCGATACGCAGTATTTT. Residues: CASSLAGGLDTQYF.

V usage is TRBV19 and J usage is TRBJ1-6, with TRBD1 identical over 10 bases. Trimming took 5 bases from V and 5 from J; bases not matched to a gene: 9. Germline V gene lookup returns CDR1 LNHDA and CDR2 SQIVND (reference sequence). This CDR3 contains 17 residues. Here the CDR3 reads CASSRQGAQGNNSPLHF. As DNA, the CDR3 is TGTGCCAGTAGTCGACAGGGGGCCCAAGGAAATAATTCACCCCTCCACTTT.

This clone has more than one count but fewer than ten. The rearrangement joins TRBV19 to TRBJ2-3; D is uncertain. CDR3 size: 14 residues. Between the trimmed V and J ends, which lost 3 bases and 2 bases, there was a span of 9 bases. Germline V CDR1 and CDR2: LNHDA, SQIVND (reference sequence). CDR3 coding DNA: TGTGCCAGTAGTATTTTCTTGGCCACAGATACGCAGTATTTT. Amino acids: CASSIFLATDTQYF.

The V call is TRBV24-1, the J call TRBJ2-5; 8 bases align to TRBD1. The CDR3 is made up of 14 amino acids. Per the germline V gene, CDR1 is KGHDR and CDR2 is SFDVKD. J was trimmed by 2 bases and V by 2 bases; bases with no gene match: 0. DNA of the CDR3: TGTGCCACCAGTGATTACAGGGGGCAAGAGACCCAGTACTTC. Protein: CATSDYRGQETQYF.

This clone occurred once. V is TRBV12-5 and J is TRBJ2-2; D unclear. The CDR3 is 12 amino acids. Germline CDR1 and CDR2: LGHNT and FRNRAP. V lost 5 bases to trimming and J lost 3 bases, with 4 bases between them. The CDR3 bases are TGTGCTAGTGGTAGAGACACCGGGGAGCTGTTTTTT. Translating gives CASGRDTGELFF.

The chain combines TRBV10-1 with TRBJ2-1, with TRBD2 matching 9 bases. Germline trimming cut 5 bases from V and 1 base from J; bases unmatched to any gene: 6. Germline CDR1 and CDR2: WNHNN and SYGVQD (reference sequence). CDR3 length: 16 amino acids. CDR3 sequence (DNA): TGCGCCAGCAGTACCGGGACTAGCCCATCCTACAATGAGCAGTTCTTC. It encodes CASSTGTSPSYNEQFF.

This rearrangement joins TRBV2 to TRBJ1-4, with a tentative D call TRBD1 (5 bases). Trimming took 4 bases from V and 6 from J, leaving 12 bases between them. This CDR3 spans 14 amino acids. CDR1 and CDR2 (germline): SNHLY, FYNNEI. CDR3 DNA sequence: TGTGCCAGCAGTGTGGGGGGAGGGGATGAAAAACTGTTTTTT. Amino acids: CASSVGGGDEKLFF.

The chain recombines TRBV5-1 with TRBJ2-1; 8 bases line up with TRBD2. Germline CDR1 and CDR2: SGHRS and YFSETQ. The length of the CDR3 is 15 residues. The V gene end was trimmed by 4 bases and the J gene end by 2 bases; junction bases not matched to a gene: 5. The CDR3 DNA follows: TGCGCCAGCAGCACAAGCGGGGGTGCCTACAATGAGCAGTTCTTC. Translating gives CASSTSGGAYNEQFF.

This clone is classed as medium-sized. CDR3 coding DNA: TGCAGTGCTAGTTCAGGGGACCCCCAAGAGACCCAGTACTTC. Amino acids: CSASSGDPQETQYF. The chain recombines TRBV20-1 with TRBJ2-5; D is possibly TRBD1 (6 bases). The CDR3 is made up of 14 amino acids. V shed 3 bases and J shed 1 base, with 12 bases lying between them. Germline V gives CDR1 DFQATT, CDR2 SNEGSKA (reference sequence).

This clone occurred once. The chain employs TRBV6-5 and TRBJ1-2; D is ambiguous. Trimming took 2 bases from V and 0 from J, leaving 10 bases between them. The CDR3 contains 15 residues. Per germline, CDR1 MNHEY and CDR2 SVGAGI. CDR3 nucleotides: TGTGCCAGCAGTTACGCGCCTCGGGCTAACTATGGCTACACCTTC. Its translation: CASSYAPRANYGYTF.

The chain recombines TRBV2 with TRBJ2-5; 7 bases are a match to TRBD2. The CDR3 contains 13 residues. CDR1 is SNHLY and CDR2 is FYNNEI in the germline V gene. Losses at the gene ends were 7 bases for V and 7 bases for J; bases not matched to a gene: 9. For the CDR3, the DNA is TGTGCCAGCACCGTCGGGGGGTGGGGGACCCAGTACTTC. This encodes CASTVGGWGTQYF.

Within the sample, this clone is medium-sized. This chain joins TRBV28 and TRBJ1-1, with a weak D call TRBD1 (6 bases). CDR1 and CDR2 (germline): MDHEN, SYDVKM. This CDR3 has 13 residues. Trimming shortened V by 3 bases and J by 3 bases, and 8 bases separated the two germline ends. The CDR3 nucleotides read TGTGCCAGCAGTTTTGCAGGGGACACTGAAGCTTTCTTT. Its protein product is CASSFAGDTEAFF.

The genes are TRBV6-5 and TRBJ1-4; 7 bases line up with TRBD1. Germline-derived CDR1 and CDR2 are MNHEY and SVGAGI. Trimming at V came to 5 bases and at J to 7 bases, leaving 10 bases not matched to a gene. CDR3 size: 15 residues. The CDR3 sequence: CASSRGQVFSEKLFF. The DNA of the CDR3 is TGTGCCAGCAGTCGAGGACAGGTTTTTAGTGAAAAACTGTTTTTT.

The CDR3 DNA is TGCGCCAGCAGTAGGACAGGGGCCGGGGAGCTGTTTTTT. Protein: CASSRTGAGELFF. This sequence joins TRBV10-2 and TRBJ2-2; 9 bases are a match to TRBD1. Germline CDR1 reads WSHSY; CDR2 reads SAAADI. The CDR3 has 13 residues. Germline trimming cut 5 bases from V and 6 bases from J; bases unmatched to any gene: 1.

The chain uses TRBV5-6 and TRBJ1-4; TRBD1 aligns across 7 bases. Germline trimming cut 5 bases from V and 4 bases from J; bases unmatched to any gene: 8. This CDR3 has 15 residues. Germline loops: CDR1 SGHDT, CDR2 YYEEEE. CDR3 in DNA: TGTGCCAGCAGAGCACTCGGGACAGATAATGAAAAACTGTTTTTT. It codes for CASRALGTDNEKLFF.

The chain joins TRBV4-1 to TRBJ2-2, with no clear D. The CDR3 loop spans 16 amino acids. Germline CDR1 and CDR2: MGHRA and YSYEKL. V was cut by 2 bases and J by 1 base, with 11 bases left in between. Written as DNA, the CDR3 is TGCGCCAGCAGCCAACGGGTGATCCGGAACACCGGGGAGCTGTTTTTT. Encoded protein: CASSQRVIRNTGELFF.

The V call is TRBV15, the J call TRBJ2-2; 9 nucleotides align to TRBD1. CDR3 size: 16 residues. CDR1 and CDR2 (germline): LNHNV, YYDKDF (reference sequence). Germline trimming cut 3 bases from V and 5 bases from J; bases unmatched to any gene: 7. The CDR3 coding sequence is TGTGCCACCAGCAGCAGACAGGGGGGAGGGACCGGGGAGCTGTTTTTT. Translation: CATSSRQGGGTGELFF.

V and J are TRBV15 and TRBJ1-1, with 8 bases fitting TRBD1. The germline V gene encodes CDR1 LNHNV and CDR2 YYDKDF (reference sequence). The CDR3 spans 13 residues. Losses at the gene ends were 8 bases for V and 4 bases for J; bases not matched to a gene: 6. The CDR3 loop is CATLPGGSTEAFF. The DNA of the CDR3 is TGTGCCACCTTGCCAGGGGGCTCCACTGAAGCTTTCTTT.

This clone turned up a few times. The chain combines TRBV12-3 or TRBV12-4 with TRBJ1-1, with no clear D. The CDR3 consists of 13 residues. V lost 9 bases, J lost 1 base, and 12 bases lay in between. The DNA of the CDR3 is TGTGCCAGTACCTTAACACCGAACACTGAAGCTTTCTTT. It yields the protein CASTLTPNTEAFF.

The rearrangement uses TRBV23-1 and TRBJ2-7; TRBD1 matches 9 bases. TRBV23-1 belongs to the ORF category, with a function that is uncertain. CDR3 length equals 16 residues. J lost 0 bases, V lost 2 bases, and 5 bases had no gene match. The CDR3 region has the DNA TGCGCCAGCAGTCAACGTCGACAGGGGGACTCCTACGAGCAGTACTTC. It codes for CASSQRRQGDSYEQYF.

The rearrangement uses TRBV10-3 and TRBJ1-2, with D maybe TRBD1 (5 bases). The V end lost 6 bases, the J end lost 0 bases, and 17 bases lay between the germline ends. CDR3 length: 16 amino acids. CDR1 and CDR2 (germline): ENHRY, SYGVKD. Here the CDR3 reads CAIRPTGGRANYGYTF. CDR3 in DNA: TGTGCCATCAGACCAACCGGGGGACGGGCTAACTATGGCTACACCTTC.

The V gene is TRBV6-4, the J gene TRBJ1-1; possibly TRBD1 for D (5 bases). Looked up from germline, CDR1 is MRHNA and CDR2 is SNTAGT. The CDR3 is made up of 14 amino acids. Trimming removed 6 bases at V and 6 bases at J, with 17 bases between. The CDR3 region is CASRKTGGSSEAFF. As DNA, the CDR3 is TGTGCCAGCAGAAAGACGGGGGGTAGCTCTGAAGCTTTCTTT.

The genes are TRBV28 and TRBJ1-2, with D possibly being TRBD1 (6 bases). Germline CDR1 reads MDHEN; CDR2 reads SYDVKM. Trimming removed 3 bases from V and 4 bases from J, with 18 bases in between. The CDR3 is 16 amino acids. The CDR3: CASSFGAGGAFYGYTF. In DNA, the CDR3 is TGTGCCAGCAGTTTCGGGGCGGGGGGCGCCTTCTATGGCTACACCTTC.